This is a list of T cell receptor beta chains from one sample in a study of regulatory dendritic cells for organ transplantation. Sequenced by immunoSEQ multiplex PCR; TCRdb stores in-frame clones only, minus some. Of nearly 30,000 clones in the sample, over 75% were seen once. Sequencing input: memory CD4+ T cells from blood. Every receptor here comes from a human donor in good health. Both conserved end residues are part of each CDR3. The D gene is left open where the match is weak. The size field is filled for only some rows; it gives once, few, many or a size class.

D	V	size	J	CDR3	DNA
.	TRBV6-1	.	TRBJ1-4	CASSVAFANEKLFF	TGTGCCAGCAGTGTAGCTTTTGCTAATGAAAAACTGTTTTTT
.	TRBV7-2	.	TRBJ2-7	CASSSYRRIEQYF	TGTGCCAGCAGCTCCTATAGGAGAATAGAGCAGTACTTC
.	TRBV7-2	.	TRBJ2-2	CASSQVVNTGELFF	TGTGCCAGCAGCCAAGTAGTTAACACCGGGGAGCTGTTTTTT
.	TRBV9	few	TRBJ1-6	CASSLDSNNSPLHF	TGTGCCAGCAGCCTGGACAGCAACAATTCACCCCTCCACTTT
TRBD2	TRBV28	once	TRBJ2-3	CASGRVAGRTDTQYF	TGTGCCAGCGGCCGTGTAGCGGGAAGAACAGATACGCAGTATTTT
TRBD2	TRBV7-2	.	TRBJ2-1	CASSNGLALQQFF	TGTGCCAGCAGCAACGGACTAGCCCTTCAGCAGTTCTTC
TRBD1	TRBV19	.	TRBJ1-2	CASSRSGGTNYGYTF	TGTGCCAGTAGTAGGTCAGGGGGGACTAACTATGGCTACACCTTC
TRBD1	TRBV19	.	TRBJ1-1	CASSIVGTGGGSPEAFF	TGTGCCAGTAGTATCGTTGGAACAGGGGGGGGGAGCCCTGAAGCTTTCTTT
TRBD1	TRBV19	.	TRBJ1-2	CASSIQAGGRYGYTF	TGTGCCAGTAGTATACAGGCAGGGGGACGCTATGGCTACACCTTC
TRBD2	TRBV5-1	.	TRBJ2-3	CASSLPSGSTDTQYF	TGCGCCAGCAGCTTGCCTAGCGGGAGCACAGATACGCAGTATTTT
.	TRBV7-2	once	TRBJ2-2	CASSFSPGAGELFF	TGTGCCAGCAGCTTTTCTCCGGGGGCCGGGGAGCTGTTTTTT
.	TRBV29-1	.	TRBJ2-7	CSVGAGVHEQYF	TGCAGCGTCGGTGCAGGGGTCCACGAGCAGTACTTC
TRBD1	TRBV18	.	TRBJ2-7	CASSPTGTGGRLDEQYF	TGTGCCAGCTCACCGACAGGGACAGGGGGCAGGCTGGACGAGCAGTACTTC
.	TRBV6-6	.	TRBJ1-6	CASSSHYSPLHF	TGTGCCAGCAGCTCACACTATTCACCCCTCCACTTT
.	TRBV28	.	TRBJ1-2	CASGGARYGYTF	TGTGCCAGCGGGGGGGCGCGGTATGGCTACACCTTC
.	TRBV7-2	.	TRBJ1-5	CASSFRNQPQHF	TGTGCCAGCAGCTTCCGAAATCAGCCCCAGCATTTT
.	TRBV27	.	TRBJ2-1	CASNLARGREGNEQFF	TGTGCCAGCAATTTAGCAAGGGGCCGCGAGGGCAATGAGCAGTTCTTC
.	TRBV10-2	.	TRBJ2-2	CASSETGVNTGELFF	TGCGCCAGCAGTGAGACCGGGGTTAACACCGGGGAGCTGTTTTTT
.	TRBV2	few	TRBJ2-3	CASMFRRTSTDTQYF	TGTGCCAGCATGTTTCGGAGAACTAGCACAGATACGCAGTATTTT
TRBD1	TRBV19	once	TRBJ1-1	CASSIGGGQANTEAFF	TGTGCCAGTAGTATAGGGGGCGGACAGGCGAACACTGAAGCTTTCTTT
.	TRBV6-5	.	TRBJ1-1	CASSYSRGGDTEAFF	TGTGCCAGCAGTTACTCGAGGGGAGGTGACACTGAAGCTTTCTTT
.	TRBV6-1	.	TRBJ2-7	CASSEFLGNSYEQYF	TGTGCCAGCAGTGAATTTCTCGGCAACTCCTACGAGCAGTACTTC
TRBD1	TRBV19	.	TRBJ2-3	CASSMGAGTGKDTQYF	TGTGCCAGTAGTATGGGCGCCGGGACAGGGAAAGATACGCAGTATTTT
TRBD2	TRBV14	.	TRBJ2-7	CASSLQRGGPYEQYF	TGTGCCAGCAGCCTCCAGCGGGGGGGGCCCTACGAGCAGTACTTC
.	TRBV10-2	.	TRBJ1-4	CASSESAELFF	TGCGCCAGCAGTGAGTCGGCAGAACTGTTTTTT
.	TRBV19	.	TRBJ1-5	CASSIVGGNQPQHF	TGTGCCAGTAGTATAGTAGGGGGCAATCAGCCCCAGCATTTT
TRBD1	TRBV4-1	.	TRBJ1-2	CASSRLPGQEYGYTF	TGCGCCAGCAGCCGATTACCAGGACAGGAATATGGCTACACCTTC
.	TRBV6-6	.	TRBJ1-5	CASSYNPYSNQPQHF	TGTGCCAGCAGTTACAACCCTTATAGCAATCAGCCCCAGCATTTT
TRBD2	TRBV10-2	.	TRBJ2-3	CASSEGGGRAPDTQYF	TGCGCCAGCAGTGAGGGGGGCGGGAGGGCCCCAGATACGCAGTATTTT
.	TRBV7-6	.	TRBJ1-6	CASSWRTNYNSPLHF	TGTGCCAGCAGCTGGCGGACAAATTATAATTCACCCCTCCACTTT
.	TRBV18	once	TRBJ2-2	CASSPRQATGELFF	TGTGCCAGCTCACCCCGACAAGCCACCGGGGAGCTGTTTTTT
.	TRBV5-8	.	TRBJ2-7	CASSRTGTGFYEQYF	TGTGCCAGCAGCCGCACCGGGACTGGGTTCTACGAGCAGTACTTC
.	TRBV7-2	few	TRBJ2-7	CASSLAHSSYEQYF	TGTGCCAGCAGCTTAGCGCACAGTTCCTACGAGCAGTACTTC
.	TRBV7-6	.	TRBJ2-5	CASSFGGDQETQYF	TGTGCCAGCAGCTTCGGGGGAGACCAAGAGACCCAGTACTTC
.	TRBV7-6	.	TRBJ2-1	CASSLVRAAANEQFF	TGTGCCAGCAGCTTAGTTCGCGCGGCCGCAAATGAGCAGTTCTTC
TRBD2	TRBV4-2	.	TRBJ2-7	CASSSGGPSYEQYF	TGTGCCAGCAGCAGCGGGGGGCCCTCCTACGAGCAGTACTTC
TRBD2	TRBV4-3	.	TRBJ2-7	CASSQAAGVGYEQYF	TGCGCCAGCAGCCAAGCGGCGGGAGTTGGCTACGAGCAGTACTTC
.	TRBV7-2	once	TRBJ2-5	CASSLGAAIETQYF	TGTGCCAGCAGCTTAGGCGCGGCCATAGAGACCCAGTACTTC
.	TRBV7-6	.	TRBJ2-5	CASSQPGIETQYF	TGTGCCAGCAGCCAGCCCGGGATTGAGACCCAGTACTTC
.	TRBV5-5	.	TRBJ2-7	CASSVSLTTWGIVPYEQYF	TGTGCCAGCAGCGTCTCCCTTACGACGTGGGGTATAGTTCCCTACGAGCAGTACTTC
.	TRBV11-3	.	TRBJ2-1	CASSLGGSSNEQFF	TGTGCCAGCAGCTTAGGGGGCAGTTCAAATGAGCAGTTCTTC
.	TRBV7-3	.	TRBJ1-2	CASSLVQTGGYTF	TGTGCCAGCAGCTTGGTACAGACTGGTGGCTACACCTTC
.	TRBV14	.	TRBJ1-3	CASSQVIGNTIYF	TGTGCCAGCAGCCAAGTGATTGGAAACACCATATATTTT
.	TRBV18	.	TRBJ2-5	CASSPPSTAQETQYF	TGTGCCAGCTCACCACCTTCAACGGCGCAAGAGACCCAGTACTTC
TRBD1	TRBV9	once	TRBJ2-5	CARWSRGPKTQYF	TGTGCCAGATGGAGTAGGGGGCCCAAGACCCAGTACTTC
.	TRBV21-1	few	TRBJ1-4	CASGDRGKKFATNEKLFF	TGTGCCAGCGGGGACAGGGGGAAGAAATTTGCAACTAATGAAAAACTGTTTTTT
.	TRBV7-6	once	TRBJ2-2	CASRTGLGTGELFF	TGTGCCAGCAGAACAGGGTTGGGCACCGGGGAGCTGTTTTTT
.	TRBV5-1	.	TRBJ2-7	CASSLVSYEQYF	TGCGCCAGCAGCTTGGTCTCCTACGAGCAGTACTTC
.	TRBV6-1	.	TRBJ2-2	CASSGRVQANTGELFF	TGTGCCAGCAGTGGAAGAGTGCAGGCGAACACCGGGGAGCTGTTTTTT
TRBD1	TRBV27	.	TRBJ1-1	CASSRSRGGGHGKTEAFF	TGTGCCAGCAGTCGCTCGAGAGGGGGCGGTCATGGGAAGACTGAAGCTTTCTTT